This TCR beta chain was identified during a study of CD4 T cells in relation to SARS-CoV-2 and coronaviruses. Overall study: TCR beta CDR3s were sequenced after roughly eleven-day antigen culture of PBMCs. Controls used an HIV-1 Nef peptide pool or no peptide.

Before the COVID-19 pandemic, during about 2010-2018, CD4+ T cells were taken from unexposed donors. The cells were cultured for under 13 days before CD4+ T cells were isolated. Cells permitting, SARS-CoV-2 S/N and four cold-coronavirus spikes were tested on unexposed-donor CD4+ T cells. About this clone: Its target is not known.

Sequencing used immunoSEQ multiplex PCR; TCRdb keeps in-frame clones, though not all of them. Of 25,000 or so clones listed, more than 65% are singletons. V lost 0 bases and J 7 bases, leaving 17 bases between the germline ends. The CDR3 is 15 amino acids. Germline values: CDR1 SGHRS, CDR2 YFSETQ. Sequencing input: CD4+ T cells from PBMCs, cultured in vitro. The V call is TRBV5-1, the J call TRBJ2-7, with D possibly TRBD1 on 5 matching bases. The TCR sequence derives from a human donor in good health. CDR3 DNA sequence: TGCGCCAGCAGCTTGGAAGCAAACAGGATTGGAGAGCAGTACTTC. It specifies CASSLEANRIGEQYF.